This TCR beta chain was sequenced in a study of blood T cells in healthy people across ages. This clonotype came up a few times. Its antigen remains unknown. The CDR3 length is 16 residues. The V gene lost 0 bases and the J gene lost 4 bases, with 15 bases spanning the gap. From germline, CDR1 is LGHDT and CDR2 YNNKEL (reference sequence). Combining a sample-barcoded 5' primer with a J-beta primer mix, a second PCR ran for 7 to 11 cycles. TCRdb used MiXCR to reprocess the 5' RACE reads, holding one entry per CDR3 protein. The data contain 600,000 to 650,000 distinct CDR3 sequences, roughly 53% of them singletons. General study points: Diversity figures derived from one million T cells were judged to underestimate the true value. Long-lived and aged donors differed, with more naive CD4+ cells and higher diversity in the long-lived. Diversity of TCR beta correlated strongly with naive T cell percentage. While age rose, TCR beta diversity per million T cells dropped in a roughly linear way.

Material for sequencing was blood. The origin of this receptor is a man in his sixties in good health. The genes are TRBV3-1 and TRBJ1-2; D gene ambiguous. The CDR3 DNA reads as TGTGCCAGCAGCCAAGATTTGGTACAGAGTCGCTATGGCTACACCTTC. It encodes CASSQDLVQSRYGYTF.